Below, 8 T cell receptor beta chains from the same sample are listed, as sequenced in a study of blood T cell repertoires in COVID-19. Profiling relied on immunoSEQ multiplex PCR, and the TCRdb table lists in-frame clones only, not all of them. This table holds 160,000 or so clones, under 90% found once. Specimen: peripheral blood. These receptors were taken from a woman at least 80 years old with acute or convalescent COVID-19.

This clone has a handful of counts. The chain combines TRBV4-1 with TRBJ1-5, with D possibly being TRBD1 (6 bases). Between the trimmed V and J ends, which lost 0 bases and 5 bases, there was a span of 11 bases. The CDR3 loop spans 15 amino acids. Germline V lookup: CDR1 MGHRA, CDR2 YSYEKL. CDR3 protein: CASSQEGAQHQPQHF. In nucleotides, the CDR3 is TGCGCCAGCAGCCAAGAGGGGGCTCAGCATCAGCCCCAGCATTTT.

V gene TRBV11-2 combines with J gene TRBJ1-3; a possible D gene is TRBD1 (6 bases). CDR3 size: 16 residues. CDR1 and CDR2 from the germline V gene are SGHAT and FQNNGV. Trimming left V 5 bases short and J 4 bases short, with 18 bases between. The DNA of the CDR3 is TGTGCCAGCAGCCATCGGGACACGATGTCAGGAAACACCATATATTTT. Residues: CASSHRDTMSGNTIYF.

The J gene is TRBJ2-2, the V gene TRBV5-1, with D unclear. CDR1 and CDR2 from the germline V gene are SGHRS and YFSETQ. Trimming left V 6 bases short and J 1 base short, with 7 bases between. This CDR3 region has 13 residues. CDR3 in DNA: TGCGCCAGCAACAATCAGAACACCGGGGAGCTGTTTTTT. Protein product: CASNNQNTGELFF. The whole variable domain, filled in from reference TRBV5-1 and TRBJ2-2, reads KAGVTQTPRYLIKTRGQQVTLSCSPISGHRSVSWYQQTPGQGLQFLFEYFSETQRNKGNFPGRFSGRQFSNSRSEMNVSTLELGDSALYLCASNNQNTGELFFGEGSRLTVL.

V and J are TRBV2 and TRBJ2-7; D may be TRBD1 (7 bases). Per germline, CDR1 SNHLY and CDR2 FYNNEI. This CDR3 is built from 15 residues. V lost 6 bases, J lost 3 bases, and 18 bases lay in between. The CDR3 spells CASRDRAGILYEQYF. Here the CDR3 DNA reads TGTGCCAGCAGAGACAGGGCGGGGATTCTCTACGAGCAGTACTTC.

The genes are TRBV19 and TRBJ1-4; no firm D call. V lost 6 bases to trimming and J lost 3 bases, with 14 bases between them. From germline, CDR1 is LNHDA and CDR2 SQIVND (reference sequence). The CDR3 is 15 residues long. The CDR3 DNA reads as TGTGCCAGTAGAGCGGGCGGGATGCCTAATGAAAAACTGTTTTTT. This translates into CASRAGGMPNEKLFF.

The chain couples TRBV9 to TRBJ2-5, with TRBD1 matching over 11 bases. The CDR3 extends over 14 amino acids. V lost 3 bases, J lost 5 bases, and 3 bases stayed unmatched. Germline loops: CDR1 SGDLS, CDR2 YYNGEE. CDR3 amino acids: CASSAGQGVETQYF. The CDR3 nucleotides are TGTGCCAGCAGCGCGGGACAGGGGGTGGAGACCCAGTACTTC.

The V gene is TRBV19, the J gene TRBJ1-2; D is uncertain. The V end lost 7 bases, the J end lost 3 bases, and 15 bases lay between the germline ends. Germline lookup yields CDR1 LNHDA and CDR2 SQIVND (reference sequence). CDR3 size: 14 residues. The CDR3 region has the DNA TGTGCCAGTATGGGAGGGTCGCTATACTATGGCTACACCTTC. Translating gives CASMGGSLYYGYTF.

The rearrangement uses TRBV5-4 and TRBJ1-2; D not resolved. V lost 4 bases, J lost 4 bases, and 14 bases lay in between. The CDR3 consists of 14 residues. CDR1 SGHNT and CDR2 YYREEE come from the germline V gene (reference sequence). Here the CDR3 DNA reads TGTGCCAGCAGCCCTCCACTTCAACCCTATGGCTACACCTTC. Its protein product is CASSPPLQPYGYTF. Looking up the rest from reference TRBV5-4 and TRBJ1-2 gives the full variable domain: ETGVTQSPTHLIKTRGQQVTLRCSSQSGHNTVSWYQQALGQGPQFIFQYYREEENGRGNFPPRFSGLQFPNYSSELNVNALELDDSALYLCASSPPLQPYGYTFGSGTRLTVV.